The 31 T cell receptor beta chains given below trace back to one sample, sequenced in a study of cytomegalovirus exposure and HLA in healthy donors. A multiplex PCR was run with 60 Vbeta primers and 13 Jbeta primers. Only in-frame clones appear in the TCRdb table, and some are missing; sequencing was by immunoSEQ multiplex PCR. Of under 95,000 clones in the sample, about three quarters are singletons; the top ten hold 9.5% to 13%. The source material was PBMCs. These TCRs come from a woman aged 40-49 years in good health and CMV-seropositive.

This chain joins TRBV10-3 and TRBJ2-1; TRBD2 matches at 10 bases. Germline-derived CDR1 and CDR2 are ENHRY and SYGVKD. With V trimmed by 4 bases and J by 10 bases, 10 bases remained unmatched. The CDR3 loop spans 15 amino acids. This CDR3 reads CAISGRGLAYQEQFF. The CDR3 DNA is TGTGCCATCAGTGGGAGGGGACTAGCGTATCAGGAGCAGTTCTTC.

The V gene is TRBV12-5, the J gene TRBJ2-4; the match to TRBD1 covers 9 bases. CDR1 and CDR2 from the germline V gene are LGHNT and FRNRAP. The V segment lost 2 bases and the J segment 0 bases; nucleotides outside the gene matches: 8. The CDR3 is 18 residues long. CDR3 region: CASGLSRDRVQAKNIQYF. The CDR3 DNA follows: TGTGCTAGTGGTTTGAGCCGGGACAGGGTACAAGCCAAAAACATTCAGTACTTC.

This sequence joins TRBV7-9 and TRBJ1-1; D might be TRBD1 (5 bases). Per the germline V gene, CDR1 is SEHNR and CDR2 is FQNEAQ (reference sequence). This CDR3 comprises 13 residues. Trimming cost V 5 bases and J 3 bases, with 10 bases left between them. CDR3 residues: CASSQTGDTEAFF. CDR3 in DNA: TGTGCCAGCAGCCAAACGGGGGACACTGAAGCTTTCTTT.

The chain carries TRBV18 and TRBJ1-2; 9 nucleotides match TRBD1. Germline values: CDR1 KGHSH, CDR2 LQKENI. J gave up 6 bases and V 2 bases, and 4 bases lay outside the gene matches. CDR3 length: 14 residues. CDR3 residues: CASSPNTGGDGYTF. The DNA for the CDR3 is TGTGCCAGCTCACCAAATACAGGGGGCGATGGCTACACCTTC.

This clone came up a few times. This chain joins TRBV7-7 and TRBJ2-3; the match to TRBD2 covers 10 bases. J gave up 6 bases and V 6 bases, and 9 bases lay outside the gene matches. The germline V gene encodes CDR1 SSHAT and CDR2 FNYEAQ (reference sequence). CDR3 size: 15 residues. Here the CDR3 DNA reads TGTGCCAGCAGTTCGGGACTAGCGAGTATGGATACGCAGTATTTT. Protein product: CASSSGLASMDTQYF.

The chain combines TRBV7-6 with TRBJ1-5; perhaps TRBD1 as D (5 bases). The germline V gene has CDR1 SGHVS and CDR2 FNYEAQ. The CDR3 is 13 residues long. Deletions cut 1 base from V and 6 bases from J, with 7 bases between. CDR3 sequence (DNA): TGTGCCAGCAGCTTAGACGGGGGTCAGCCCCAGCATTTT. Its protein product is CASSLDGGQPQHF.

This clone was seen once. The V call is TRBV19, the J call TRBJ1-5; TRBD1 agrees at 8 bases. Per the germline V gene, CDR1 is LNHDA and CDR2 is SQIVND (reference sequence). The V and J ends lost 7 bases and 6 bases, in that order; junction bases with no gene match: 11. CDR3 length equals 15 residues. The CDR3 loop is CASTTDREEGQPQHF. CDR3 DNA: TGTGCCAGTACTACGGACAGGGAGGAAGGTCAGCCCCAGCATTTT.

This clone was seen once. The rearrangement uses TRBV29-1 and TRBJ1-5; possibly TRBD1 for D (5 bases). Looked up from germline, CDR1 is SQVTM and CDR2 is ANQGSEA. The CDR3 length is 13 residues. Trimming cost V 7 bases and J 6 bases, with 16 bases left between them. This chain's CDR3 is CSGQVGEGQPQHF. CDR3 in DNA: TGCAGCGGTCAGGTGGGGGAGGGTCAGCCCCAGCATTTT.

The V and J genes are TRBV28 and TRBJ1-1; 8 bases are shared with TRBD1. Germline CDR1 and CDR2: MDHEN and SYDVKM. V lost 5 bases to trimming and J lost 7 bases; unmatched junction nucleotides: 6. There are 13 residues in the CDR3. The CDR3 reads CASSRTGRFEAFF. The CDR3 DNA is TGTGCCAGCAGTAGGACAGGGCGTTTTGAAGCTTTCTTT.

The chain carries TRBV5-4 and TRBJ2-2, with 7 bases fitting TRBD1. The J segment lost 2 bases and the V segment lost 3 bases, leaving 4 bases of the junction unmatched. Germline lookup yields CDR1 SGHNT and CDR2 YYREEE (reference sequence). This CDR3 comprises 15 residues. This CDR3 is CASSSGTVNTGELFF. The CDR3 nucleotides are TGTGCCAGCAGCTCGGGGACAGTAAACACCGGGGAGCTGTTTTTT.

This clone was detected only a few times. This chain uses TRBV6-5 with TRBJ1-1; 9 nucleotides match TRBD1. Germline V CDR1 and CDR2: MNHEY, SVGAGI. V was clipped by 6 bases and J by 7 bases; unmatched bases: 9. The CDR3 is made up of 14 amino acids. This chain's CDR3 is CASRETGGLREAFF. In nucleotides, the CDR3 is TGTGCCAGCAGAGAGACAGGGGGGCTCCGTGAAGCTTTCTTT.

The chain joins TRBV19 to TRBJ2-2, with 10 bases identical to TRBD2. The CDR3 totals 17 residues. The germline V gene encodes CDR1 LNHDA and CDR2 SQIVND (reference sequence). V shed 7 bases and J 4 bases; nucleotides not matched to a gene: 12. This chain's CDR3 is CASTPQLAGAGTGELFF. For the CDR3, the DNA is TGTGCCAGTACCCCCCAGCTAGCGGGGGCGGGCACCGGGGAGCTGTTTTTT. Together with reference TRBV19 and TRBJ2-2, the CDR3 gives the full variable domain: DGGITQSPKYLFRKEGQNVTLSCEQNLNHDAMYWYRQDPGQGLRLIYYSQIVNDFQKGDIAEGYSVSREKKESFPLTVTSAQKNPTAFYLCASTPQLAGAGTGELFFGEGSRLTVL.

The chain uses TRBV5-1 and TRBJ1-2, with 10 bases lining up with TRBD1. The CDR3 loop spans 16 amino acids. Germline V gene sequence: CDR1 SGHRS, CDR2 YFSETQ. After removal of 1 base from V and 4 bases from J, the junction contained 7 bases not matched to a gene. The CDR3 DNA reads TGCGCCAGCAGCTTGCGTGCCGGGACAGGGGTCTATGGCTACACCTTC. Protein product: CASSLRAGTGVYGYTF.

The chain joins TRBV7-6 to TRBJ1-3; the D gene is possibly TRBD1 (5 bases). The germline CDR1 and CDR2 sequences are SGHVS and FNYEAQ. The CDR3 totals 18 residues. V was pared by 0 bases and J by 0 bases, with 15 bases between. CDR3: CASSLAYQGAFSGNTIYF. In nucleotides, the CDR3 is TGTGCCAGCAGCTTAGCTTATCAGGGTGCATTCTCTGGAAACACCATATATTTT.

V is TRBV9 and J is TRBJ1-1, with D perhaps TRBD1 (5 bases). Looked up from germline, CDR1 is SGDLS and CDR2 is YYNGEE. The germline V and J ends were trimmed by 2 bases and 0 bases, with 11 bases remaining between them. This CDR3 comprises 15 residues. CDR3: CASSVMTEMNTEAFF. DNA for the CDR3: TGTGCCAGCAGCGTTATGACAGAGATGAACACTGAAGCTTTCTTT.

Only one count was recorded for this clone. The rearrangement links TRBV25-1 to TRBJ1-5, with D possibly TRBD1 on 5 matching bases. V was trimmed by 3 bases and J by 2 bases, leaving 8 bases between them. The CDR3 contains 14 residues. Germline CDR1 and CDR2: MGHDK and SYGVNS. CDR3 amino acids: CASSDQGGNQPQHF. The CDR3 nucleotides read TGTGCCAGCAGTGACCAGGGCGGCAATCAGCCCCAGCATTTT.

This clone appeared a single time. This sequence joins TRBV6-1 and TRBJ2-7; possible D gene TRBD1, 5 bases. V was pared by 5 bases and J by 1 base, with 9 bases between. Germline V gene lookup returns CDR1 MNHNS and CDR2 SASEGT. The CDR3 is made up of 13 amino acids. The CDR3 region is CASSKRTSYEQYF. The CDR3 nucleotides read TGTGCCAGCAGTAAGAGGACATCCTACGAGCAGTACTTC.

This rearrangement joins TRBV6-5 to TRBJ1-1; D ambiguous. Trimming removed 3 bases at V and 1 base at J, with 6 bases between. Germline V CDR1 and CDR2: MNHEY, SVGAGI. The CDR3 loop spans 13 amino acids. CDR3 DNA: TGTGCCAGCAGTTATAATAGGAACACTGAAGCTTTCTTT. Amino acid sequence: CASSYNRNTEAFF.

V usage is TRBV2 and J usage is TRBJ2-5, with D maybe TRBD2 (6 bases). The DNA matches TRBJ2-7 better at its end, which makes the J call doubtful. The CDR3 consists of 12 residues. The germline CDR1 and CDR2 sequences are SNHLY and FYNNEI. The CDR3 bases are TGTGCCGGCGGGGCGTCATCCCACGAGCAGTACTTC. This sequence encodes CAGGASSHEQYF.

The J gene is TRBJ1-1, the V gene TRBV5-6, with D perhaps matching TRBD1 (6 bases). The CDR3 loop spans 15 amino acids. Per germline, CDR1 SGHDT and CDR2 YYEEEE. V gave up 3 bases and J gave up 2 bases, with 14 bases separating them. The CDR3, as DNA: TGTGCCAGCAGCTGGACCGGACAGCTTAACACTGAAGCTTTCTTT. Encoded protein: CASSWTGQLNTEAFF. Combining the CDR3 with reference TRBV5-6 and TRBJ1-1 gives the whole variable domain DAGVTQSPTHLIKTRGQQVTLRCSPKSGHDTVSWYQQALGQGPQFIFQYYEEEERQRGNFPDRFSGHQFPNYSSELNVNALLLGDSALYLCASSWTGQLNTEAFFGQGTRLTVV.

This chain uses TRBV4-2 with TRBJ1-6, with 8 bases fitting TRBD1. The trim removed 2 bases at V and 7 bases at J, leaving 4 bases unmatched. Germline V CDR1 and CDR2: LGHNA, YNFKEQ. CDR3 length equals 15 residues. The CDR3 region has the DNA TGTGCCAGCAGCCAACCCACAGGGGGAAATTCACCCCTCCACTTT. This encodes CASSQPTGGNSPLHF.

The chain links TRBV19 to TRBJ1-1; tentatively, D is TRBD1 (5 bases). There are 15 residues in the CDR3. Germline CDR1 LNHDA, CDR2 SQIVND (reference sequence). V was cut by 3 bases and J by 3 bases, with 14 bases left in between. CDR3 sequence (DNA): TGTGCCAGTAGTATCTGGGGGGTATGGGACACTGAAGCTTTCTTT. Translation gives CASSIWGVWDTEAFF.

CDR3 in DNA: TGTGCCAGCAGCCAACAGCGGGGAAGTGCGGATACGCAGTATTTT. Protein: CASSQQRGSADTQYF. The chain carries TRBV4-2 and TRBJ2-3, with 7 positions matching TRBD2. Germline CDR1 is LGHNA and CDR2 is YNFKEQ. The V gene end was trimmed by 2 bases and the J gene end by 6 bases; junction bases not matched to a gene: 8. CDR3 length: 15 amino acids.

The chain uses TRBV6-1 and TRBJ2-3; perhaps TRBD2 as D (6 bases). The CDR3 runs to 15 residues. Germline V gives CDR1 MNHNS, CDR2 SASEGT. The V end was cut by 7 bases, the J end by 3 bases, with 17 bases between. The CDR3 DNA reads TGTGCCAGCAACATAAGGGGAGGAATGACAGATACGCAGTATTTT. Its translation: CASNIRGGMTDTQYF.

CDR3: CAISESGQGTYEQYF. The CDR3 coding sequence is TGTGCCATCAGTGAGTCGGGGCAGGGCACCTACGAGCAGTACTTC. The chain recombines TRBV10-3 with TRBJ2-7, with a weak D call TRBD1 (5 bases). The CDR3 length is 15 residues. Trimming shortened V by 0 bases and J by 2 bases, and 11 bases separated the two germline ends. Germline CDR1 reads ENHRY; CDR2 reads SYGVKD.

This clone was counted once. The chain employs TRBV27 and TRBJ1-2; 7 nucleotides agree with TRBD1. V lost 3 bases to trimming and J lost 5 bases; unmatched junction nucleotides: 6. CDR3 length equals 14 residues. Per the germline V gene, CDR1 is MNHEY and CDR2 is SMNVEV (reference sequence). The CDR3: CASSLQPGQYGYTF. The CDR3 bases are TGTGCCAGCAGTTTGCAACCGGGACAGTATGGCTACACCTTC.

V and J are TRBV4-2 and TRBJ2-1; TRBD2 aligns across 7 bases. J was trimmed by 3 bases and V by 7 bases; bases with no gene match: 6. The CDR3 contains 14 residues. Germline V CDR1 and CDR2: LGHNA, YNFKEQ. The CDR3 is CASKTGTNYNEQFF. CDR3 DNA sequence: TGTGCCAGCAAAACGGGGACTAACTACAATGAGCAGTTCTTC.

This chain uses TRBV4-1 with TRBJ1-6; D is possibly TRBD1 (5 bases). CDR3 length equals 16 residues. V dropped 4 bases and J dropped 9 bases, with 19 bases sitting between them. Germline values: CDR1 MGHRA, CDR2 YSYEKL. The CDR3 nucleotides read TGCGCCAGCAGCCCGGAGAACTCAGGGCTCGGTTCACCCCTCCACTTT. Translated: CASSPENSGLGSPLHF.

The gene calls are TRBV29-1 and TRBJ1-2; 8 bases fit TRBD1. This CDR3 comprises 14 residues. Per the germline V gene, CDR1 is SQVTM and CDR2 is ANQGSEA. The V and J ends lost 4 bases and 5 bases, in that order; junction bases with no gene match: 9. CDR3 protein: CSVGAGTGAYGYTF. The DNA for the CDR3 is TGCAGCGTTGGAGCCGGGACAGGTGCTTATGGCTACACCTTC.

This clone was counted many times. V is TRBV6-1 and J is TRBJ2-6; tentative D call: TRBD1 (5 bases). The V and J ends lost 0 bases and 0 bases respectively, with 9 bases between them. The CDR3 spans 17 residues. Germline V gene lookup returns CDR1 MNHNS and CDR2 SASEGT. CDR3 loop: CASSEAGPSSGANVLTF. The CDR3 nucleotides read TGTGCCAGCAGTGAAGCGGGGCCGAGCTCTGGGGCCAACGTCCTGACTTTC.

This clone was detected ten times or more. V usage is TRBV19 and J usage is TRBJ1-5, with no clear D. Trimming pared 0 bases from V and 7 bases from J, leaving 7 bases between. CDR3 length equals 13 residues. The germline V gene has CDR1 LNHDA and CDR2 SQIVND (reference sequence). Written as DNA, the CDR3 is TGTGCCAGTAGTATAGATTTTAGCCAGCCCCAGCATTTT. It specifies CASSIDFSQPQHF.